This paragraph covers one T cell receptor beta chain sequence. The V gene's germline CDR1 is SNHLY and CDR2 FYNNEI. The CDR3 totals 15 residues. Between the trimmed V and J ends, which lost 5 bases and 1 base, there was a span of 11 bases. This record comes from a study of T cell changes during pregnancy in multiple sclerosis. Measured with immunoSEQ multiplex PCR; TCRdb has only the in-frame clones, and not every one. This table holds around 27,000 clones, more than 85% found once. This receptor was taken from a female donor with multiple sclerosis, enrolled in a pregnancy study. The material was CD4+ T cells from peripheral blood mononuclear cells, obtained after pregnancy. The gene calls are TRBV2 and TRBJ1-4, with D perhaps matching TRBD1 (6 bases). The CDR3 DNA sequence: TGTGCCAGCAGTCTACAGGGCCAAACTAATGAAAAACTGTTTTTT. Amino acids: CASSLQGQTNEKLFF. Filled out from reference TRBV2 and TRBJ1-4, the complete variable domain reads EPEVTQTPSHQVTQMGQEVILRCVPISNHLYFYWYRQILGQKVEFLVSFYNNEISEKSEIFDDQFSVERPDGSNFTLKIRSTKLEDSAMYFCASSLQGQTNEKLFFGSGTQLSVL.